This T cell receptor beta chain was profiled in a study of Ad26.COV2.S vaccination and SARS-CoV-2 variants. Whole-study context: The vaccine Ad26.COV2.S was put into the muscle once, or twice with 56 days between. Regarding the study as a whole: A substantial breadth of spike-specific CD8+ and CD4+ T cell responses after vaccination has been reported. Vaccinees showed greater spike-specific TCR breadth than placebo recipients.

The CDR3 consists of 15 residues. The V end was cut by 2 bases, the J end by 3 bases, with 11 bases between. CDR1 MNHEY and CDR2 SMNVEV come from the germline V gene (reference sequence). Of note for this clone: Its antigen remains unidentified.

Produced via immunoSEQ multiplex PCR; TCRdb's table is partial and in-frame only. Among 350,000 to 450,000 clones listed, about 88% were seen once. Treatment meaning: roughly 20 received Ad26.COV2.S at low or high dose, single or two shots; five or six received placebo; per-sample allocation not given. Samples analyzed were those drawn on day 63 after the first vaccine or placebo injection. Expression of Wuhan-strain SARS-CoV-2 spike came from the Ad26 vector that formed the vaccine. The chain couples TRBV27 to TRBJ2-1; D call uncertain. The sequence derives from a person aged 18-60 years who received the Ad26.COV2.S COVID-19 vaccine or a placebo. The sequencing here drew on peripheral blood, taken in a trial of Ad26.COV2.S vaccine versus placebo. The CDR3 reads CASSLGVDIYNEQFF. CDR3 DNA: TGTGCCAGCAGTTTAGGCGTGGATATCTACAATGAGCAGTTCTTC.